Listed here is a single TCR beta chain. Its target is unknown. The V gene's germline CDR1 is LNHDA and CDR2 SQIVND (reference sequence). V shed 3 bases and J shed 0 bases, with 14 bases lying between them. This CDR3 is built from 16 residues. What was sequenced were expressed TCRB transcripts, since all of the isolated RNA had been reverse transcribed. Naive, central memory and regulatory T cell samples came to a mean of around 3.5 million reads. The assay was immunoSEQ multiplex PCR, and TCRdb's table has in-frame clones only and misses some. The sample consists of under 300,000 clones, 14% of them appearing once. The data stem from a study of beta chain features in type 1 diabetes. Study results and limitations: Since sequencing was performed on cDNA, cells with high TCR expression could be over-represented. Shortening that was moderate but significant affected the TCRB CDR3s of Type 1 diabetes patients in all four CD4+ subsets.

The TCR comes from a man aged 25 to 40 with type 1 diabetes. The sample was naive CD4+ T cells from blood. The chain combines TRBV19 with TRBJ1-2; D perhaps matches TRBD1 (5 bases). The CDR3 loop is CASSIWQGTTNYGYTF. CDR3 coding DNA: TGTGCCAGTAGTATCTGGCAGGGAACCACTAACTATGGCTACACCTTC.